Listed below are T cell receptor beta chains from one sample, sequenced in a study of response to subunit inactivated influenza vaccine. TCRdb reprocessed the RT-PCR reads via MiXCR and lists one record per CDR3 protein. The sample includes over 150,000 distinct CDR3 sequences, approximately 12% of them seen just once. Sequences were derived from CD8+ T cells sorted from PBMCs, sampled approximately 25 months after vaccination. The receptors were sampled from a man aged 50 to 75 who received an inactivated influenza vaccine. Both conserved end residues are trimmed from each CDR3. The order of the fields is J gene, V gene, CDR3 protein.

>TRBJ1-1|TRBV15
ATSSIPKSPGNTEAF
>TRBJ2-7|TRBV27
ASSDGTGVEQY
>TRBJ2-1|TRBV6-5
ASSSPGVGKHNEQF
>TRBJ2-7|TRBV11-2
ASRIRAGGPDEQY
>TRBJ2-7|TRBV29-1
SAGTGVSYEQY
>TRBJ2-7|TRBV10-3
AISEVVSGAGEQY
>TRBJ2-1|TRBV24-1
ATSDRTSGGLYNEQF
>TRBJ2-1|TRBV4-3
ASSPWLGANEQF
>TRBJ2-1|TRBV11-2
ASSGTGGAFNEQF
>TRBJ1-3|TRBV6-1
ASSLTGGEGNTIY
>TRBJ2-3|TRBV4-3
ASGQTSGATDTQY
>TRBJ2-1|TRBV19
ASNEQF
>TRBJ1-1|TRBV21-1
ASSSRWPEAF
>TRBJ2-5|TRBV11-2
ASSLFGQEYQETQY
>TRBJ1-1|TRBV5-6
ASSFLGGNTEAF
>TRBJ2-1|TRBV15
ATSPGRYNEQF
>TRBJ2-5|TRBV19
ATSWTLYQETQY
>TRBJ2-3|TRBV24-1
ATSGVPGLAEGTQY
>TRBJ2-7|TRBV5-6
ASSLALVAGSYEQY
>TRBJ2-7|TRBV6-2/TRBV6-3
ASMAGGYEQY
>TRBJ1-1|TRBV20-1
SARDRGNTEAF
>TRBJ1-4|TRBV27
ASSSGRGKLF
>TRBJ1-5|TRBV12-3/TRBV12-4
ASSLGRTQPQH
>TRBJ2-3|TRBV6-4
ASCSGLAAGVASLDTQY
>TRBJ2-3|TRBV6-1
ASSHTSGSLSTDTQY
>TRBJ2-6|TRBV27
ANLGGITGANVLT
>TRBJ1-2|TRBV7-2
ASSSWTGNYGYT
>TRBJ2-5|TRBV20-1
SARETGEVWQETQY
>TRBJ2-3|TRBV4-3
ASSQDKQEAPQDTQY
>TRBJ2-1|TRBV27
ASSPWTGGYEQF
>TRBJ2-1|TRBV20-1
SAYPMRHEQF
>TRBJ2-4|TRBV4-3
ASSQGTGYGRLAKNIQY
>TRBJ2-5|TRBV5-1
ASSPAQGVGETQY
>TRBJ2-7|TRBV5-1
ASSSGVSYEQY
>TRBJ2-1|TRBV28
ASSPGTSGQNNEQF
>TRBJ2-1|TRBV29-1
RVEGGGHEQF
>TRBJ2-7|TRBV14
ASSQFETDYEQY
>TRBJ1-1|TRBV6-1
ASTLLQGGTEAF
>TRBJ1-2|TRBV11-2
ASSSTTNYGYT
>TRBJ2-1|TRBV4-1
ASSQIFSGGAYEQF
>TRBJ2-3|TRBV2
ASRVQGSPTDTQY
>TRBJ1-3|TRBV11-2
ASSPLGGYSGNTIY
>TRBJ2-7|TRBV29-1
SVSGTGESYEQY
>TRBJ1-3|TRBV7-9
ASSSTRDPSGNTIY
>TRBJ1-2|TRBV10-3
AISEIFQGNYGYT
>TRBJ1-2|TRBV7-9
ASSSKPVYYGYT
>TRBJ2-5|TRBV20-1
SARDRAPGETQY
>TRBJ1-2|TRBV28
ASSLSGTGTFGYT
>TRBJ2-7|TRBV10-1
ASSESVGSHEQY
>TRBJ2-1|TRBV6-4
ASSDLGGRGANEQF
>TRBJ2-7|TRBV19
ASSLQGYYEQY
>TRBJ2-7|TRBV12-3/TRBV12-4
ASSLRAGGFEQY
>TRBJ2-7|TRBV5-1
ASRQGTNEQY
>TRBJ2-3|TRBV14
ASSATDTQY
>TRBJ2-1|TRBV9
ASSVGASPNNEQF
>TRBJ2-1|TRBV14
ASSQPGLAGAEQF
>TRBJ1-2|TRBV6-5
ASSYKRTLDGYT
>TRBJ1-1|TRBV5-6
ASSPASGEAF